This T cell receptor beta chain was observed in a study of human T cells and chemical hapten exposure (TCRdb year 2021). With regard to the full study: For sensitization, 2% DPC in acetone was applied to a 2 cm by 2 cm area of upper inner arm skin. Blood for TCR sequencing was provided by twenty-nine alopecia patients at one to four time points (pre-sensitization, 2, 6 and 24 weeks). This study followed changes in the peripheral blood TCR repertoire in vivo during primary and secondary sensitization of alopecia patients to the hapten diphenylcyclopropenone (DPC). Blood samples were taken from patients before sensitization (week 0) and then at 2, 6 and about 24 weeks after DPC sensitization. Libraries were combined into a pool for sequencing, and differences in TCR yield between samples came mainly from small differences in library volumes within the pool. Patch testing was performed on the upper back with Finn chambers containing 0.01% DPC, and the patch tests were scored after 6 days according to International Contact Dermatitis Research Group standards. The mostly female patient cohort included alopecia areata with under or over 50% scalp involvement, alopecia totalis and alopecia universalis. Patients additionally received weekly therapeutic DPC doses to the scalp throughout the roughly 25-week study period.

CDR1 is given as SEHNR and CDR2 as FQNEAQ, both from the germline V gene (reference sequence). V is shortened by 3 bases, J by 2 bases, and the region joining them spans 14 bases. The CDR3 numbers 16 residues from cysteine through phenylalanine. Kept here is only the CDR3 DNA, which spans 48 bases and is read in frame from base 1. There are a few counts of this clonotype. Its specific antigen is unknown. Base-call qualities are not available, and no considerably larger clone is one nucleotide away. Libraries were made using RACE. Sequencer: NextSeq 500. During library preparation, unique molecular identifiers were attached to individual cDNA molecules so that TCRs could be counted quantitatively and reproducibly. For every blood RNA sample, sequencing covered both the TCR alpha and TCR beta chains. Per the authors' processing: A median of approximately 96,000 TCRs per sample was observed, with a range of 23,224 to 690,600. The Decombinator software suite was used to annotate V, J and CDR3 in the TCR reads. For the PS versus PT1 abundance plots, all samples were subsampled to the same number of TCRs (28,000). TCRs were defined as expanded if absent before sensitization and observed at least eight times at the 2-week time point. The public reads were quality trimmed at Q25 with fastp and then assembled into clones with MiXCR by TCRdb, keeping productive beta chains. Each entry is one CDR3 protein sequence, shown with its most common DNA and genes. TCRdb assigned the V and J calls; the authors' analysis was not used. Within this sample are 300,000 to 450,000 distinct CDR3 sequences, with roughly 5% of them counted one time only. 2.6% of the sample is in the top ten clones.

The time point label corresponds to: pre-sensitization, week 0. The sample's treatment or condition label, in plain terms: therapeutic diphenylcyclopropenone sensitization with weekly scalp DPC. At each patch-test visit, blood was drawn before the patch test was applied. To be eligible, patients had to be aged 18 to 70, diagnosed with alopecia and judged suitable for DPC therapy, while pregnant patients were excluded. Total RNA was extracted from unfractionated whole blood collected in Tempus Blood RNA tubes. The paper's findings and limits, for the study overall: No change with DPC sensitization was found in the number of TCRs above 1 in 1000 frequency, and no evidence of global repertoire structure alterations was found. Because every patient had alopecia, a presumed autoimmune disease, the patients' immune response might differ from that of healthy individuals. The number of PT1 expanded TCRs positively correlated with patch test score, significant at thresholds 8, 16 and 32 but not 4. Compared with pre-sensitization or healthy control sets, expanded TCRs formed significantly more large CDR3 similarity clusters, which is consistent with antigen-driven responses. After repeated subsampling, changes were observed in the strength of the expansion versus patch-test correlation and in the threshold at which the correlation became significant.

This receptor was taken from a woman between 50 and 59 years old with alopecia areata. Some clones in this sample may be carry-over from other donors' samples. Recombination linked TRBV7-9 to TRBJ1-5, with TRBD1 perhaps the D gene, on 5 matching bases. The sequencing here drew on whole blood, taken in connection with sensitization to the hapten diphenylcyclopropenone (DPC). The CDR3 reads CASSLGPDGGNQPQHF. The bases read TGTGCCAGCAGCTTGGGGCCCGACGGTGGCAATCAGCCCCAGCATTTT.